These 8 T cell receptor beta chains share one sample of origin, sequenced in a study of T cells after yellow fever vaccination. TCRdb reanalysed the 5' RACE reads using MiXCR and keeps one entry per CDR3 protein. The sample has a few hundred thousand distinct CDR3 sequences, around 4.3% seen once; the top ten hold roughly a fifth. Material: PBMCs, obtained 15 days after the yellow fever booster vaccination. All receptors derive from a man younger than 35 who received the YFV17D yellow fever vaccine.

This clonotype was picked up many times. CDR3 bases: TGCGCCAGCAGCTTAGGCACCCAGGGTACGCAGTATTTT. It codes for CASSLGTQGTQYF. The chain recombines TRBV5-1 with TRBJ2-3, with TRBD1 as a possible D gene (5 bases). CDR3 size: 13 residues. Germline CDR1 and CDR2: SGHRS and YFSETQ. V lost 2 bases, J lost 8 bases, and 12 bases lay in between.

This clonotype appeared a few times. The chain uses TRBV13 and TRBJ1-1, with TRBD1 matching over 7 bases. Germline V lookup: CDR1 PRHDT, CDR2 FYEKMQ (reference sequence). The junction had 1 base not matched to a gene; V was cut back by 3 bases and J by 0 bases. This CDR3 contains 14 residues. As DNA, the CDR3 is TGTGCCAGCAGCTTTCAGGGGGTGAACACTGAAGCTTTCTTT. Its protein is CASSFQGVNTEAFF.

The V gene is TRBV5-4, the J gene TRBJ1-1; D possibly corresponds to TRBD1 (6 bases). Trimming took off 1 base at V and 8 bases at J, with 15 bases between the two ends. CDR3 size: 14 residues. Germline CDR1 SGHNT, CDR2 YYREEE (reference sequence). The CDR3 region has the DNA TGTGCCAGCAGCTTGTTGTCAGGGGACGTGGAAGCTTTCTTT. The encoded protein is CASSLLSGDVEAFF.

This clonotype was observed a few times. The rearrangement links TRBV14 to TRBJ2-3; D unresolved. Germline lookup yields CDR1 SGHDN and CDR2 FVKESK. Trimming stripped 3 bases from V and 1 base from J, with 11 bases between. The CDR3 has 15 amino acids. The CDR3 is CASSQSVRRTDTQYF. The DNA of the CDR3 is TGTGCCAGCAGCCAGAGCGTAAGACGCACAGATACGCAGTATTTT.

Many counts were recorded for this clonotype. The CDR3 nucleotides read TGCAGTGCTAGAAAGGCGACGGCACAAGAGACCCAGTACTTC. It specifies CSARKATAQETQYF. V and J are TRBV20-1 and TRBJ2-5; D uncertain. The CDR3 covers 14 residues. Germline V gene sequence: CDR1 DFQATT, CDR2 SNEGSKA (reference sequence). The V gene lost 2 bases and the J gene lost 2 bases, with 12 bases spanning the gap.

There are a few counts of this clonotype. The V gene is TRBV12-3 or TRBV12-4, the J gene TRBJ2-5; tentatively, D is TRBD1 (5 bases). CDR3 length: 15 residues. Trimming shortened V by 4 bases and J by 1 base, and 13 bases separated the two germline ends. DNA of the CDR3: TGTGCCAGCAGTTGGGGCTATGACGTCCAAGAGACCCAGTACTTC. Translating gives CASSWGYDVQETQYF.

This clonotype was seen at least ten times. The chain carries TRBV7-2 and TRBJ2-7; TRBD1 matches at 10 bases. Germline CDR1 SGHTA, CDR2 FQGNSA. The V and J ends lost 5 bases and 3 bases, in that order; junction bases with no gene match: 7. There are 15 residues in the CDR3. CDR3 in DNA: TGTGCCAGCAGCCGGACAGGGGGGATTGACTACGAGCAGTACGTC. This translates into CASSRTGGIDYEQYV.

Ten or more counts support this clonotype. V usage is TRBV7-9 and J usage is TRBJ1-2; 7 nucleotides agree with TRBD1. The CDR3 runs to 16 residues. After removal of 5 bases from V and 7 bases from J, the junction contained 16 bases not matched to a gene. Germline-derived CDR1 and CDR2 are SEHNR and FQNEAQ (reference sequence). This chain's CDR3 is CASSRGGQGEIRGYTF. For the CDR3, the DNA is TGTGCCAGCAGCCGAGGGGGCCAGGGGGAAATACGTGGCTACACCTTC.